What follows is one T cell receptor (beta chain) and its context. Its matching antigen is unknown. This sample was included in a study of T cell responses to AZD1222 COVID-19 vaccine. As for the study in general: The analysis combined second doses at about 4 or about 12 weeks.

General study points: Clonal diversity may have been underestimated, and the donors were mostly white British, with more females than males. Reports indicate that nearly half of spike-specific TCRs are directed at unmutated variant regions. At baseline, seropositivity was found in only 6 or 7 AZD1222 recipients.

Looked up from germline, CDR1 is MDHEN and CDR2 is SYDVKM. V was pared by 6 bases and J by 5 bases, with 13 bases between. The CDR3 has 14 residues. TCRdb's table, derived via immunoSEQ multiplex PCR, lists solely in-frame clones and lacks some. The data show some 97,000 clones, just under 90% seen once. The sequencing here drew on peripheral blood, taken on day 0 of AZD1222 vaccination. This sequence originates from an adult in good health. The V call is TRBV28, the J call TRBJ1-4, with a tentative D call TRBD1 (5 bases). The CDR3 is CASSRGTSNEKLFF. CDR3 in DNA: TGTGCCAGCAGCCGGGGGACTTCCAATGAAAAACTGTTTTTT.